The next 23 T cell receptor beta chains were all read from a single sample in a study of early T cells in non-severe SARS-CoV-2 infection. TCRdb itself ran the 5' RACE reads through MiXCR, one entry per CDR3 protein. This sample yields tens of thousands of distinct CDR3 sequences, of which 14% are seen a single time; about 6.1% belongs to the top ten. The sequencing input was whole blood. These receptors all come from an adult who was a healthcare worker with PCR-confirmed SARS-CoV-2 infection or an uninfected control (not recorded which).

The V and J genes are TRBV2 and TRBJ2-4, with 10 bases matching TRBD1. Trimming removed 6 bases from V and 7 bases from J; junction bases left unmatched: 0. CDR3 length: 12 amino acids. Germline V gives CDR1 SNHLY, CDR2 FYNNEI. The CDR3 reads CASRGQGNIQYF. The CDR3 DNA is TGTGCCAGCAGGGGACAGGGGAACATTCAGTACTTC.

A few counts support this clonotype. This rearrangement joins TRBV20-1 to TRBJ1-2; maybe TRBD1 (6 bases). Trimming took 6 bases from V and 1 from J, leaving 18 bases between them. Per the germline V gene, CDR1 is DFQATT and CDR2 is SNEGSKA (reference sequence). The CDR3 extends over 15 amino acids. The chain's CDR3 is CSAPGRGGDNYGYTF. The CDR3 bases are TGCAGTGCCCCTGGGAGGGGGGGCGATAACTATGGCTACACCTTC.

This rearrangement joins TRBV5-1 to TRBJ1-1; no definite D call. The CDR3 contains 13 residues. V lost 4 bases, J lost 3 bases, and 10 bases lay in between. Germline assignment: CDR1 SGHRS and CDR2 YFSETQ. In DNA, the CDR3 is TGCGCCAGCAGCCTGAACTCAGACACTGAAGCTTTCTTT. As protein: CASSLNSDTEAFF.

This clonotype appeared a few times. This chain connects TRBV29-1 to TRBJ2-5; D gene uncertain. This CDR3 spans 13 amino acids. Trimming took off 7 bases at V and 2 bases at J, with 14 bases between the two ends. CDR1 and CDR2 from the germline V gene are SQVTM and ANQGSEA. Here the CDR3 reads CSAGRTRQETQYF. The CDR3 nucleotides are TGCAGCGCGGGTAGGACGCGTCAAGAGACCCAGTACTTC.

The gene calls are TRBV27 and TRBJ2-7; 14 positions match TRBD2. With 6 bases clipped from V and 6 bases from J, the junction kept 7 bases outside the gene matches. The germline gives CDR1 MNHEY, CDR2 SMNVEV (reference sequence). This CDR3 has 15 amino acids. The CDR3 nucleotides read TGTGCCAGCAGCCCGACTAGCGGGGGGGCAGGCGAGCAGTACTTC. This encodes CASSPTSGGAGEQYF.

This rearrangement joins TRBV7-3 to TRBJ2-1, with D perhaps matching TRBD1 (5 bases). CDR3 length: 15 residues. Trimming took off 6 bases at V and 9 bases at J, with 21 bases between the two ends. Germline V gives CDR1 SGHTA, CDR2 FQGTGA. The CDR3 coding sequence is TGTGCCAGCAGTGTCTCAGGGTACCTCCAAGGTGAGCAGTTCTTC. This translates into CASSVSGYLQGEQFF.

The V gene is TRBV7-9, the J gene TRBJ1-5; 7 nucleotides agree with TRBD1. The CDR3 covers 16 residues. Germline lookup yields CDR1 SEHNR and CDR2 FQNEAQ (reference sequence). V was clipped by 4 bases and J by 3 bases; unmatched bases: 9. CDR3 sequence reads: CASSSPPGQPNQPQHF. The CDR3 DNA sequence: TGTGCCAGCAGCTCACCCCCGGGACAGCCCAATCAGCCCCAGCATTTT.

The J gene is TRBJ2-2, the V gene TRBV20-1, with D possibly matching TRBD2 (6 bases). This CDR3 is built from 15 residues. Germline CDR1 reads DFQATT; CDR2 reads SNEGSKA (reference sequence). V dropped 6 bases and J dropped 7 bases, with 21 bases sitting between them. The chain's CDR3 is CSATSRGWNGGELFF. The CDR3 DNA reads as TGCAGTGCGACATCGCGGGGCTGGAATGGCGGGGAGCTGTTTTTT.

On this clonotype: Just one base apart from a much larger clone, this may be a read error. Because the CDR3 is missing its conserved closing phenylalanine or tryptophan, this is likely a read error. The chain uses TRBV28 and TRBJ1-2; no firm D call. Germline CDR1 and CDR2: MDHEN and SYDVKM. V lost 5 bases to trimming and J lost 2 bases, with 6 bases between them. CDR3 length: 12 amino acids. The CDR3, as DNA: TGTGCCAGCAGTGAAGGGAACTATGGCTACACCTGC. Translated, it gives CASSEGNYGYTC.

The V and J genes are TRBV24-1 and TRBJ1-5, with TRBD1 matching 9 bases. The germline CDR1 and CDR2 sequences are KGHDR and SFDVKD. The CDR3 extends over 15 amino acids. V lost 4 bases, J lost 7 bases, and 7 bases stayed unmatched. In nucleotides, the CDR3 is TGTGCCACCAGTGACCCTGGGACAGGGCGACAGCCCCAGCATTTT. As protein: CATSDPGTGRQPQHF.

This clonotype has ten or more counts. This chain connects TRBV5-1 to TRBJ2-7, with 10 bases fitting TRBD2. This CDR3 comprises 15 residues. Trimming at V came to 2 bases and at J to 5 bases, leaving 7 bases not matched to a gene. The germline V gene has CDR1 SGHRS and CDR2 YFSETQ. The CDR3 loop reads CASSFNPGTSDEQYF. In nucleotides, the CDR3 is TGCGCCAGCAGCTTTAACCCCGGGACTAGCGACGAGCAGTACTTC.

The V call is TRBV20-1, the J call TRBJ2-1; D gene unclear. Germline assignment: CDR1 DFQATT and CDR2 SNEGSKA (reference sequence). Trimming took off 0 bases at V and 3 bases at J, with 12 bases between the two ends. The CDR3 runs 15 residues. This chain's CDR3 is CSARETETFYNEQFF. DNA of the CDR3: TGCAGTGCTAGAGAGACGGAAACCTTCTACAATGAGCAGTTCTTC.

This clonotype was seen a handful of times. This chain uses TRBV7-2 with TRBJ1-2, with D uncertain. Trimming stripped 8 bases from V and 4 bases from J, with 17 bases between. The CDR3 totals 14 residues. Germline V gene data show CDR1 as SGHTA and CDR2 as FQGNSA. CDR3 residues: CASSETIIPYGYTF. The CDR3 DNA is TGTGCCAGCTCCGAGACAATCATCCCCTATGGCTACACCTTC.

In its sample, this clonotype was seen a few times. This chain uses TRBV10-3 with TRBJ2-7; D is unresolved. CDR3 length: 13 residues. The V end was cut by 6 bases, the J end by 2 bases, with 11 bases between. Germline V lookup: CDR1 ENHRY, CDR2 SYGVKD. The CDR3 is CAIRQENPYEQYF. For the CDR3, the DNA is TGTGCCATCAGGCAGGAGAACCCCTACGAGCAGTACTTC.

The V gene is TRBV10-3, the J gene TRBJ1-6, with 7 bases matching TRBD1. This CDR3 region has 16 residues. The trim removed 3 bases at V and 6 bases at J, leaving 8 bases unmatched. The V gene's germline CDR1 is ENHRY and CDR2 SYGVKD. The CDR3 spells CAISERGQSGNSPLHF. In nucleotides, the CDR3 is TGTGCCATCAGTGAAAGGGGGCAGTCGGGTAATTCACCCCTCCACTTT.

This clonotype has only a few counts. This chain links TRBV7-9 with TRBJ2-3; no reliable D call. CDR1 and CDR2 from the germline V gene are SEHNR and FQNEAQ (reference sequence). Trimming left V 11 bases short and J 2 bases short, with 14 bases between. The CDR3 covers 13 residues. CDR3 DNA: TGTGCCGGCGGAGAAGAGTACACAGATACGCAGTATTTT. Amino acid sequence: CAGGEEYTDTQYF.

At least ten counts were recorded for this clonotype. V gene TRBV6-5 combines with J gene TRBJ2-2; the D call may be TRBD1 or TRBD2 (5 bases each). Deletions cut 0 bases from V and 7 bases from J, with 9 bases between. Germline CDR1 MNHEY, CDR2 SVGAGI. The CDR3 sequence is 14 residues long. This CDR3 is CASSYSGEYGELFF. CDR3 sequence (DNA): TGTGCCAGCAGTTACTCGGGGGAATACGGGGAGCTGTTTTTT.

This clonotype was picked up a small number of times. The V and J genes are TRBV18 and TRBJ2-3; D might be TRBD2 (5 bases). The CDR3 spans 15 residues. Germline CDR1 reads KGHSH; CDR2 reads LQKENI. Trimming removed 8 bases from V and 1 base from J, with 16 bases in between. This chain's CDR3 is CASADGVGGTDTQYF. Written as DNA, the CDR3 is TGTGCCAGCGCGGACGGGGTAGGCGGCACAGATACGCAGTATTTT.

J is TRBJ2-3 and V is TRBV7-2; TRBD1 matches at 10 bases. This CDR3 has 17 amino acids. V lost 5 bases, J lost 4 bases, and 12 bases stayed unmatched. Germline CDR1 reads SGHTA; CDR2 reads FQGNSA. This CDR3 reads CASSATGGAPMADTQYF. The CDR3 DNA sequence: TGTGCCAGCAGCGCGACAGGGGGCGCCCCCATGGCAGATACGCAGTATTTT.

The sample holds many counts of this clonotype. The V call is TRBV30, the J call TRBJ1-2; D is perhaps TRBD1 (5 bases). From germline, CDR1 is GTSNPN and CDR2 SVGIG (reference sequence). The CDR3 runs to 14 residues. V was trimmed by 4 bases and J by 6 bases, leaving 18 bases between them. CDR3 nucleotide sequence: TGTGCCTGGAACGTCCTTTGGGGCGAAGATGGCTACACCTTC. Residues: CAWNVLWGEDGYTF. Complete variable domain (other parts from reference TRBV30 and TRBJ1-2): SQTIHQWPATLVQPVGSPLSLECTVEGTSNPNLYWYRQAAGRGLQLLFYSVGIGQISSEVPQNLSASRPQDRQFILSSKKLLLSDSGFYLCAWNVLWGEDGYTFGSGTRLTVV.

This clonotype was seen ten or more times. V usage is TRBV20-1 and J usage is TRBJ1-2, with D unresolved. Germline-derived CDR1 and CDR2 are DFQATT and SNEGSKA (reference sequence). The CDR3 extends over 15 amino acids. V lost 7 bases and J lost 4, with 22 bases in between. The CDR3 region has the DNA TGCAGTGGGCCTGCAAGGCTTTCGGGATCCTATGGCTACACCTTC. The encoded protein is CSGPARLSGSYGYTF.

The rearrangement links TRBV4-2 to TRBJ2-7; TRBD2 aligns across 7 bases. The length of the CDR3 is 14 residues. Trimming at V came to 4 bases and at J to 2 bases, leaving 5 bases not matched to a gene. Looked up from germline, CDR1 is LGHNA and CDR2 is YNFKEQ. The CDR3: CASSLQGGTYEQYF. The CDR3 DNA reads as TGTGCCAGCAGCCTGCAGGGAGGGACCTACGAGCAGTACTTC.

This clonotype was recorded a few times. The chain joins TRBV9 to TRBJ2-5, with 13 bases matching TRBD2. V trimming: 0 bases; J trimming: 4 bases; junction bases outside the gene matches: 3. Germline V gene data show CDR1 as SGDLS and CDR2 as YYNGEE. This CDR3 comprises 16 residues. This chain's CDR3 is CASSVGLAGGPETQYF. The CDR3 coding sequence is TGTGCCAGCAGCGTAGGACTAGCGGGGGGCCCAGAGACCCAGTACTTC.